This T cell receptor beta chain was found in a study of beta chain features in type 1 diabetes. Expressed TCRB transcripts were sequenced because the isolated RNA had all been reverse transcribed beforehand. Using immunoSEQ multiplex PCR, the repertoire was profiled, and TCRdb retains in-frame clones only, with some absent. Altogether roughly 250,000 clones are present, 9.6% being singletons, with the ten largest covering about 0.037%. Whole-study findings and limits: Among patients, naive, central memory and Treg TCRB repertoires appeared more similar than among healthy donors.

Only a few counts were recorded for this clone. The antigen is undetermined. Sequencing used naive CD4+ T cells from blood. The sequence was collected from a woman younger than 30 in good health.

The CDR3 DNA follows: TGTGCCACCAGCAGAGGGACAGGGAGGACGAATGGCTACACCTTC. This encodes CATSRGTGRTNGYTF. The chain combines TRBV15 with TRBJ1-2, with TRBD1 matching over 8 bases. V lost 1 base and J lost 6; bases outside the gene matches: 7. Germline CDR1 is LNHNV and CDR2 is YYDKDF (reference sequence). CDR3 size: 15 residues.